The table lists the clone carrying this T cell receptor (beta chain) with a few counts. The target antigen is unknown. The sample originates from a study of CD8+ T cells in alopecia areata. Study summary: Treated patients swallowed 5 to 10 mg of oral tofacitinib twice daily. General study results and limits: Scalp samples also contribute reads from the resident alphabeta T cells found in normal skin. Scalp clonality, together with expanded CD8+ clones among the top 100, fell significantly with tofacitinib.

The authors extracted RNA and reverse transcribed it into cDNA as the sequencing template. Some clones are missing from TCRdb's copy, which holds only in-frame ones; the method was immunoSEQ multiplex PCR. Found here are some 180,000 clones, 53% of them singletons; the top ten hold approximately 11%. Treatment indicated: oral pan-JAK inhibitor, 5-10 mg twice daily. As part of sample collection, lesional scalp punch biopsies and peripheral blood were taken from alopecia areata patients. The sequence was collected from a human donor with alopecia areata. The sample here was CD8+ T cells sorted from blood, taken at week 24, from a patient treated with tofacitinib.

The CDR3 nucleotides are TGCAGCGTTAACAAAGAGGACGGGTTCTTT. Translation gives CSVNKEDGFF. This chain connects TRBV29-1 to TRBJ1-1; D is unclear. Germline V gene data show CDR1 as SQVTM and CDR2 as ANQGSEA. Trimming shortened V by 5 bases and J by 14 bases, and 15 bases separated the two germline ends. This CDR3 has 10 residues.